This record covers a single TCR beta chain. The CDR3 extends over 16 amino acids. Losses at the gene ends were 6 bases for V and 2 bases for J; bases not matched to a gene: 11. Germline V gene sequence: CDR1 MDHEN, CDR2 SYDVKM. The sample originates from a study of blood T cell repertoires in COVID-19. Overall study: Samples representing acute and convalescent COVID-19 were sourced from the United States, Italy and Spain. PBMCs, B-cell-depleted T cells, or T cells provided the cDNA or gDNA that made up the material.

The data were produced by immunoSEQ multiplex PCR, yet TCRdb's version contains in-frame clones alone and is incomplete. The table includes roughly 63,000 clones, around 85% detected once. Sequenced material: peripheral blood. The receptor was isolated from a human donor in a cohort sampled during active COVID-19. This rearrangement joins TRBV28 to TRBJ2-3; 7 nucleotides agree with TRBD2. The CDR3 nucleotides are TGTGCCAGCAGCCCGGGGGGTTCCGTAAACACAGATACGCAGTATTTT. This encodes CASSPGGSVNTDTQYF.